This T cell receptor (beta chain) was recovered during a study of blood T cells in healthy people across ages. Study outcomes and limitations: The study found more naive CD4+ cells and higher diversity in long-lived than aged donors.

Peripheral blood samples of roughly 10 milliliters were drawn from each donor. The authors ran a second PCR of about 6 to 12 cycles using a sample-barcoded 5' primer and a J-beta primer mix. The template-switch adaptor, which had 12 random nucleotides, put a tag on each cDNA molecule. Per-sample output comprised a minimum of 3 million paired-end reads containing CDR3. TCRdb processed the 5' RACE reads anew with MiXCR; each CDR3 protein has one entry. The repertoire consists of more than 800,000 distinct CDR3 sequences, with around 45% occurring once and the leading ten covering approximately 20%. The J segment lost 1 base and the V segment lost 0 bases, leaving 8 bases of the junction unmatched. Germline V gene data show CDR1 as SGHRS and CDR2 as YFSETQ. The CDR3 length is 17 residues. This clonotype appeared a few times. Its target is unknown.

The sample comprised blood. The clonotype was recovered from a woman aged 60-75 years in good health. The gene calls are TRBV5-1 and TRBJ2-5; TRBD1 matches at 8 bases. CDR3 sequence reads: CASSLGLLTGVQETQYF. The CDR3 region has the DNA TGCGCCAGCAGCTTGGGTCTTCTGACAGGGGTCCAAGAGACCCAGTACTTC. Looking up the rest from reference TRBV5-1 and TRBJ2-5 gives the full variable domain: KAGVTQTPRYLIKTRGQQVTLSCSPISGHRSVSWYQQTPGQGLQFLFEYFSETQRNKGNFPGRFSGRQFSNSRSEMNVSTLELGDSALYLCASSLGLLTGVQETQYFGPGTRLLVL.